The 8 T cell receptor beta chains in this list originate from one sample, sequenced in a study of response to subunit inactivated influenza vaccine. TCRdb reprocessed the RT-PCR reads with MiXCR, giving one entry per CDR3 protein. The table records around 580,000 distinct CDR3 sequences, around 15% of them present only once. The sample here was PBMCs from blood, taken roughly 12 days after vaccination. Source of these receptors: a man aged 45-65 years who received an inactivated influenza vaccine.

This clonotype has only a few counts. The gene calls are TRBV7-6 and TRBJ2-1; 7 bases are shared with TRBD2. CDR3 length equals 16 residues. Germline values: CDR1 SGHVS, CDR2 FNYEAQ. J lost 0 bases, V lost 2 bases, and 4 bases had no gene match. The CDR3 DNA sequence: TGTGCCAGCAGCTTAATTGAGCGGGGCTCCTACAATGAGCAGTTCTTC. This encodes CASSLIERGSYNEQFF. Together with reference TRBV7-6 and TRBJ2-1, the CDR3 gives the full variable domain: GAGVSQSPRYKVTKRGQDVALRCDPISGHVSLYWYRQALGQGPEFLTYFNYEAQQDKSGLPNDRFSAERPEGSISTLTIQRTEQRDSAMYRCASSLIERGSYNEQFFGPGTRLTVL.

The chain has TRBV2 and TRBJ2-7; 11 bases agree with TRBD2. The V gene end was trimmed by 2 bases and the J gene end by 6 bases; junction bases not matched to a gene: 0. The CDR3 loop spans 13 amino acids. CDR1 and CDR2 (germline): SNHLY, FYNNEI. The CDR3 here is CASSELAGGEQYF. The CDR3 DNA is TGTGCCAGCAGTGAACTAGCGGGAGGCGAGCAGTACTTC.

There are a few counts of this clonotype. The J gene is TRBJ1-2, the V gene TRBV29-1; D call uncertain. Germline CDR1 is SQVTM and CDR2 is ANQGSEA. The germline V and J ends were trimmed by 1 base and 4 bases, with 13 bases remaining between them. This CDR3 has 14 residues. The CDR3 nucleotides read TGCAGCGTTGAAGGATACACAGAATCCTATGGCTACACCTTC. Its translation: CSVEGYTESYGYTF. Complete variable domain (other parts from reference TRBV29-1 and TRBJ1-2): SAVISQKPSRDICQRGTSLTIQCQVDSQVTMMFWYRQQPGQSLTLIATANQGSEATYESGFVIDKFPISRPNLTFSTLTVSNMSPEDSSIYLCSVEGYTESYGYTFGSGTRLTVV.

This clonotype was seen a few times. The chain is built from TRBV28 and TRBJ1-5, with 7 bases fitting TRBD1. In germline, CDR1 is MDHEN, CDR2 SYDVKM. The V and J ends lost 3 bases and 5 bases, in that order; junction bases with no gene match: 10. The CDR3 length is 16 residues. The CDR3 protein is CASSFGQALIYQPQHF. DNA of the CDR3: TGTGCCAGCAGTTTTGGACAGGCTCTCATTTATCAGCCCCAGCATTTT.

The chain joins TRBV20-1 to TRBJ2-1; D is uncertain. The CDR3 loop spans 11 amino acids. V lost 4 bases to trimming and J lost 8 bases, with 9 bases between them. CDR1 and CDR2 from the germline V gene are DFQATT and SNEGSKA (reference sequence). CDR3 in amino acids: CSANRVDEQFF. Here the CDR3 DNA reads TGCAGTGCTAACCGGGTAGATGAGCAGTTCTTC.

The rearrangement joins TRBV3-1 to TRBJ2-5; D remains unclear. V gave up 1 base and J gave up 9 bases, with 6 bases separating them. Germline lookup yields CDR1 LGHDT and CDR2 YNNKEL (reference sequence). This CDR3 is 11 amino acids long. The CDR3 sequence: CASSQGPPQYF. CDR3 DNA: TGTGCCAGCAGCCAAGGACCCCCCCAGTACTTC.

The chain is built from TRBV5-4 and TRBJ2-2; 7 bases line up with TRBD2. This CDR3 is 18 amino acids long. Germline V lookup: CDR1 SGHNT, CDR2 YYREEE (reference sequence). The V gene end was trimmed by 0 bases and the J gene end by 2 bases; junction bases not matched to a gene: 10. The CDR3 DNA follows: TGTGCCAGCAGCTTGGCCGCGGGGCGGGAGAGTAACACCGGGGAGCTGTTTTTT. It codes for CASSLAAGRESNTGELFF.

J is TRBJ1-6 and V is TRBV4-2; D is unclear. This CDR3 region has 16 residues. Germline values: CDR1 LGHNA, CDR2 YNFKEQ. V shed 0 bases and J shed 5 bases, with 11 bases lying between them. CDR3 DNA: TGTGCCAGCAGCCAAGAACCCCCGCCGGATAATTCACCCCTCCACTTT. Amino acids: CASSQEPPPDNSPLHF.